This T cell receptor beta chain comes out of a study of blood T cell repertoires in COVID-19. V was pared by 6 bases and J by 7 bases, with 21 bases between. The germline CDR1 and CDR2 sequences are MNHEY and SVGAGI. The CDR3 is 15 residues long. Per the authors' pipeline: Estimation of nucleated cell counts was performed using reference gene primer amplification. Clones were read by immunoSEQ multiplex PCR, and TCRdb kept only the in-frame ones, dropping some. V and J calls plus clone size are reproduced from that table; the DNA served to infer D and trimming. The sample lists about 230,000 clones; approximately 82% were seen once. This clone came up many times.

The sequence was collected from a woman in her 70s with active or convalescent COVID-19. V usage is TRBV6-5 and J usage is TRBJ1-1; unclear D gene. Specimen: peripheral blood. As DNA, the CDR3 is TGTGCCAGCAGCCAACGGTCCGGGTACAATAGTGAAGCTTTCTTT. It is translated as CASSQRSGYNSEAFF.